Listed here is a single T cell receptor beta chain. The data were obtained in a study of blood T cell repertoires in COVID-19. Clones were sequenced by immunoSEQ multiplex PCR, and TCRdb holds only the in-frame ones, with some missing. In the table there are 90,000 to 120,000 clones, around nine tenths of which are singletons. With V trimmed by 5 bases and J by 0 bases, 4 bases remained unmatched. The CDR3 sequence is 16 residues long. Germline-derived CDR1 and CDR2 are SGHTA and FQGNSA. The V call is TRBV7-2, the J call TRBJ1-3, with 10 bases fitting TRBD1. This clonotype originated in a woman aged 25 to 39 with acute or convalescent COVID-19. Sequencing used peripheral blood. CDR3 residues: CASSPRTGGSGNTIYF. The CDR3, as DNA: TGTGCCAGCAGCCCAAGGACAGGGGGCTCTGGAAACACCATATATTTT.